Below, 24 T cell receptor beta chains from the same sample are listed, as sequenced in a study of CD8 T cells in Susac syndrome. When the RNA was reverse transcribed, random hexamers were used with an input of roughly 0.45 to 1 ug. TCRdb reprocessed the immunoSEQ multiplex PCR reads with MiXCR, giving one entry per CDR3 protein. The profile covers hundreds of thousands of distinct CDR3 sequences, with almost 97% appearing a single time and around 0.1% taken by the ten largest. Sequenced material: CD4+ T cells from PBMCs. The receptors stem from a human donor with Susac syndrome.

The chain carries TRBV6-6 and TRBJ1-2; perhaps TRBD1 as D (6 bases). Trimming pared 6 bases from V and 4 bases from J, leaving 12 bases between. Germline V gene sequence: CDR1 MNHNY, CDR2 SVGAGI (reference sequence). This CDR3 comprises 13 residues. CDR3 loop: CASSPGTTYGYTF. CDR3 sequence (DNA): TGTGCCAGCAGCCCCGGGACAACCTATGGCTACACCTTC.

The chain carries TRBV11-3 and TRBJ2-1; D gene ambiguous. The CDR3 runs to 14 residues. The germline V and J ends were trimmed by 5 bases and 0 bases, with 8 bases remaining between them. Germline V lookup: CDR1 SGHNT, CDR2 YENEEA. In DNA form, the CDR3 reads TGTGCCAGCAGCCGCAAAAGCTCCTACAATGAGCAGTTCTTC. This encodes CASSRKSSYNEQFF.

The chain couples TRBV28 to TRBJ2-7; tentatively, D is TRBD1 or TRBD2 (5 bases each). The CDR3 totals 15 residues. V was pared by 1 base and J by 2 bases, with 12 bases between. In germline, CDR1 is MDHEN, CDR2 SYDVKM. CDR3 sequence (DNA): TGTGCCAGCAGTTTATTTGGGGACGTAACCTACGAGCAGTACTTC. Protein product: CASSLFGDVTYEQYF.

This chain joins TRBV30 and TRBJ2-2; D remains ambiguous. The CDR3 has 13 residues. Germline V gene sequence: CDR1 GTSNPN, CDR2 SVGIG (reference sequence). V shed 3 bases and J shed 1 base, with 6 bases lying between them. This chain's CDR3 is CAWRPMNTGELFF. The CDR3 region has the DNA TGTGCCTGGAGACCTATGAACACCGGGGAGCTGTTTTTT.

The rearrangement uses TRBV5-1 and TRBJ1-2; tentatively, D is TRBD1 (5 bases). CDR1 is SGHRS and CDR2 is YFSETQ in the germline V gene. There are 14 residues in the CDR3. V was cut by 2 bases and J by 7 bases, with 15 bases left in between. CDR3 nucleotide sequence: TGCGCCAGCAGCTTAAACTCGGGGACTCGTGGCTACACCTTC. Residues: CASSLNSGTRGYTF.

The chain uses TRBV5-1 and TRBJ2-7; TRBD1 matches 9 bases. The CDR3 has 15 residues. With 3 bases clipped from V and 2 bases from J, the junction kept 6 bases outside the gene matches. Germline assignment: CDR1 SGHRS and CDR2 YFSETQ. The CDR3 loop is CASSWGQGKTYEQYF. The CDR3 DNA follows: TGCGCCAGCAGCTGGGGACAGGGAAAAACCTACGAGCAGTACTTC.

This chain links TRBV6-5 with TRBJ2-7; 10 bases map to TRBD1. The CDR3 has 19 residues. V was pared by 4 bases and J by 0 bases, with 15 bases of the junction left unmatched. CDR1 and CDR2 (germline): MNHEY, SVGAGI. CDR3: CASSSIGTGAGSTSYEQYF. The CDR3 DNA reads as TGTGCCAGCAGTTCCATCGGGACAGGGGCCGGGTCGACCTCCTACGAGCAGTACTTC.

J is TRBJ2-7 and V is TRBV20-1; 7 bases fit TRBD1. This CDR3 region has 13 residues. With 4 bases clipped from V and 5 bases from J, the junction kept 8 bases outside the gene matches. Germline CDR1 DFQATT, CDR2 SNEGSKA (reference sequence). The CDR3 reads CSATRQGFHEQYF. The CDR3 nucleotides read TGCAGTGCTACCAGACAGGGCTTCCACGAGCAGTACTTC.

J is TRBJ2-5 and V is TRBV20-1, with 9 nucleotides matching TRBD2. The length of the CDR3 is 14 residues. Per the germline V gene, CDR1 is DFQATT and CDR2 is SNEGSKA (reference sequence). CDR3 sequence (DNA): TGCAGCGCCGACCTTAGCGGGAGAGAAGAGACCCAGTACTTC. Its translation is CSADLSGREETQYF.

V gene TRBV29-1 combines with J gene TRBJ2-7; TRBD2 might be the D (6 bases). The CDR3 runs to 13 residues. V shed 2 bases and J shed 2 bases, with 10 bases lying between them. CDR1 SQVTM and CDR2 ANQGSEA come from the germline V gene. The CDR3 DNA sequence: TGCAGCGTTGAATTTAGCGGAACCTACGAGCAGTACTTC. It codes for CSVEFSGTYEQYF.

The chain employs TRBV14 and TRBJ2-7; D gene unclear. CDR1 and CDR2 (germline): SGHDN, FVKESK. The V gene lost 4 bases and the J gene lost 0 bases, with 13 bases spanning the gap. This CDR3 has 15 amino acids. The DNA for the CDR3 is TGTGCCAGCAGCCGAGGACGCTCTTCCTCCTACGAGCAGTACTTC. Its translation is CASSRGRSSSYEQYF.

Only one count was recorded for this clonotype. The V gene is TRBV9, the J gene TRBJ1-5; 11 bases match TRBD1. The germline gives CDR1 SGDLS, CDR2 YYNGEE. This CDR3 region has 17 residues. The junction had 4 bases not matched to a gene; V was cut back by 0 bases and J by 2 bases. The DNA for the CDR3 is TGTGCCAGCAGCGTAGGAGCGGGACAGGGGGGCAATCAGCCCCAGCATTTT. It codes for CASSVGAGQGGNQPQHF.

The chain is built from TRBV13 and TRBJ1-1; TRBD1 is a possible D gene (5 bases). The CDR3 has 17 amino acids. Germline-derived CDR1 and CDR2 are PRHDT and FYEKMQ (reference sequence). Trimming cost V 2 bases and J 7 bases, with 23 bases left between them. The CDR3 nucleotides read TGTGCCAGCAGCTTATTGGGGACCTTTCTGGGAAAATTTGAAGCTTTCTTT. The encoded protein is CASSLLGTFLGKFEAFF.

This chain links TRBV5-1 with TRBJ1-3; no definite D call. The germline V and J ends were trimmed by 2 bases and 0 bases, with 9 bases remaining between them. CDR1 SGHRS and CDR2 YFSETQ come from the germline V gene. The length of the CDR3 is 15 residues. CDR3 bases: TGCGCCAGCAGCTTCGGGCTCAACTCTGGAAACACCATATATTTT. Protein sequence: CASSFGLNSGNTIYF.

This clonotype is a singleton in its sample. DNA of the CDR3: TGTGCCAGCAGCGTACTCGGGAGGGCCGCCGGGGAGCTGTTTTTT. This translates into CASSVLGRAAGELFF. The J gene is TRBJ2-2, the V gene TRBV9; 8 bases map to TRBD2. The CDR3 runs 15 residues. The V gene end was trimmed by 1 base and the J gene end by 6 bases; junction bases not matched to a gene: 5. CDR1 and CDR2 from the germline V gene are SGDLS and YYNGEE.

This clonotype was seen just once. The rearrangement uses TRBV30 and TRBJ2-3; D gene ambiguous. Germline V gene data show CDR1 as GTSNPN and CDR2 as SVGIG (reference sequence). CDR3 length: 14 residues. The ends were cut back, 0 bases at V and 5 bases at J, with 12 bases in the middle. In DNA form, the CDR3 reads TGTGCCTGGAGTGTACGGCGGTGGGAAGATACGCAGTATTTT. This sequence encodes CAWSVRRWEDTQYF.

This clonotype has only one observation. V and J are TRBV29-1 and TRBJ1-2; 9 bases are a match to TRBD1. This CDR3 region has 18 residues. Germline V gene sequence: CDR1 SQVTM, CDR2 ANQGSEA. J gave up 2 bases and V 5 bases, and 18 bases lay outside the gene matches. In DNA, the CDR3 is TGCAGCGTTTTATGGTCGACCCGCCTCGGGACAGGGAACTATGGCTACACCTTC. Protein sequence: CSVLWSTRLGTGNYGYTF.

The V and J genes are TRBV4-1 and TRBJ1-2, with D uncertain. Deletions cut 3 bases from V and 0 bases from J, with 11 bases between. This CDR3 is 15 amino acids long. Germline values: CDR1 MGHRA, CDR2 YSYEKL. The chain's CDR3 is CASSHPPGANYGYTF. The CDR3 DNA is TGCGCCAGCAGCCACCCCCCCGGAGCTAACTATGGCTACACCTTC.

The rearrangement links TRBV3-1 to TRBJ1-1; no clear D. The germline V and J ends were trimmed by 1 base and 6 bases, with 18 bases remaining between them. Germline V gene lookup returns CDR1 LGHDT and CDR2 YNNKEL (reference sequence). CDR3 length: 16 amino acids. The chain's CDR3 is CASSQVGIRRAAEAFF. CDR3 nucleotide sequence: TGTGCCAGCAGCCAAGTAGGGATCCGTCGAGCCGCTGAAGCTTTCTTT.

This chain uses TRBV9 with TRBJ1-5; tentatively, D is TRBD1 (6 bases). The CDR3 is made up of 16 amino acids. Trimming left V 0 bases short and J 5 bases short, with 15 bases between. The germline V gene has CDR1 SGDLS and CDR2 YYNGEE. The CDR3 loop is CASSVGAGQYDQPQHF. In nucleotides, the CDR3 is TGTGCCAGCAGCGTAGGGGCCGGACAGTACGATCAGCCCCAGCATTTT.

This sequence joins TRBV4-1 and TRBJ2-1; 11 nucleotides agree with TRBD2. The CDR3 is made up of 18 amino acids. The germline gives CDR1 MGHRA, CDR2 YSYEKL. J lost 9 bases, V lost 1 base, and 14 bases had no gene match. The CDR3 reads CASSQGRVTSGRMTEQFF. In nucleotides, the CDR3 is TGCGCCAGCAGCCAAGGCCGCGTTACTAGCGGGAGAATGACTGAGCAGTTCTTC.

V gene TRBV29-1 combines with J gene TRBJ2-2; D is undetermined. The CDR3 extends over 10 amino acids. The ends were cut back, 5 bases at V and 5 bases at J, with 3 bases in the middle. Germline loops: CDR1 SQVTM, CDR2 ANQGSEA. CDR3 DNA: TGCAGCGTTCAGACCGGGGAGCTGTTTTTT. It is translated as CSVQTGELFF.

The CDR3 sequence: CASSLASSRGYEQYF. The DNA for the CDR3 is TGCGCCAGCAGCCTCGCAAGCAGCCGGGGGTACGAGCAGTACTTC. The chain is built from TRBV4-1 and TRBJ2-7; D is possibly TRBD2 (6 bases). Germline CDR1 MGHRA, CDR2 YSYEKL. V lost 4 bases and J lost 4, with 17 bases in between. This CDR3 comprises 15 residues.

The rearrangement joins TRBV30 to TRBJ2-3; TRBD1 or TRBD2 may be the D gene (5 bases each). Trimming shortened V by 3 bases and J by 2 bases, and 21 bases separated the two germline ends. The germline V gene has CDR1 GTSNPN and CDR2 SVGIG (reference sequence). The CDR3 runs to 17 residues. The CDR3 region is CAWSVSTSGTPTDTQYF. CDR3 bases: TGTGCCTGGAGCGTATCAACCTCCGGGACCCCCACAGATACGCAGTATTTT.